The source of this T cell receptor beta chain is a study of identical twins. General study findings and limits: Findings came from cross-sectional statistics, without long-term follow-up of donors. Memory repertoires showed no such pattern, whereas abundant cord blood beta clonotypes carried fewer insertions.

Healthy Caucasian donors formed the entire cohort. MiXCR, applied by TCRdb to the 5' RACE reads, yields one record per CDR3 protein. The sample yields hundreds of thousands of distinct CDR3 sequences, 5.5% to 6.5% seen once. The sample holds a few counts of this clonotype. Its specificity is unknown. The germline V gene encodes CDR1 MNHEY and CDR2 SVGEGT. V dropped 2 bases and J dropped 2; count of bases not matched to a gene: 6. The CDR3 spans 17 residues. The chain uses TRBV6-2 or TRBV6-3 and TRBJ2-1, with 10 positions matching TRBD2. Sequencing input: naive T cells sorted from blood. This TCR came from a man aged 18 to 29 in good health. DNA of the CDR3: TGTGCCAGCAGTTACCACTTGAGCGGGAGGGCCTACAATGAGCAGTTCTTC. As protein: CASSYHLSGRAYNEQFF.